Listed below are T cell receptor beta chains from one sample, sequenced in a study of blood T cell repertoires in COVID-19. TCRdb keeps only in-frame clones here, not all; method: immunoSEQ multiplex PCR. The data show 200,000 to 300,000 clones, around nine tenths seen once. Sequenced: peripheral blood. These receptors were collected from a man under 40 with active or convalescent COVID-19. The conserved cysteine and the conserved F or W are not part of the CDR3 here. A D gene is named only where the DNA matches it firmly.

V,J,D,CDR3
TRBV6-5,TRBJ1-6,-,ASALVGGNSPLH
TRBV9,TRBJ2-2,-,ASSTQQTGELF
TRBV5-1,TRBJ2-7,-,ASSKLPGDTYEQY
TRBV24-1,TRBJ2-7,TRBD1,ATSDFLVGDRAYEQY
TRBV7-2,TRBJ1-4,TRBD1,ASSSRRWTGGILSEKLF
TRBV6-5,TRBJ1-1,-,VVSRMNTEAF
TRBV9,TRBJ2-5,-,ASSLSPSGETQY
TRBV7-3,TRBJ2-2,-,ASSLLAGGNTGELF
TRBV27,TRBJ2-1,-,ASSLSTGHYNEQF
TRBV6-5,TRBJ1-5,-,ASSYSTGHGQPQH
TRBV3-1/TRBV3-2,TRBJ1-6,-,ASSQGLDSSPLH
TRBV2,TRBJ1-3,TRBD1,ASSVRQGARDTIY
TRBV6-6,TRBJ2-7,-,ASSMGPPYEQY
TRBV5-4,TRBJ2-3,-,ASSNGGYTQY
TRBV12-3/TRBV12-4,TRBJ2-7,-,ASSPRVSYEQY
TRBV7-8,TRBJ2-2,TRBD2,ASSIGLAGVTGELF
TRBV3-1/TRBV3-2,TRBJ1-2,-,ASSPRGLFNYGYT
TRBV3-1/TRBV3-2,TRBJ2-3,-,ASSQRSAGRTDTQY
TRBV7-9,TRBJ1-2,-,ASSLRADYGYT
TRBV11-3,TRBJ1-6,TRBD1,ASSRGTGWNSPLH
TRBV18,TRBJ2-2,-,ASSPPRVNTGELF
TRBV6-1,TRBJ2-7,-,ASSEVRRGPYEQY
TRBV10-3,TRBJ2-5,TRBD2,AISAGTSGGQETQY
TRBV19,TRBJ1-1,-,ASSIKTGNTEAF
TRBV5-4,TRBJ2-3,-,ASSGGAAGALPSHTDTQY
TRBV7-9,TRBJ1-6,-,ASSFGGANSPLH
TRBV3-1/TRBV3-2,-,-,ASRTRTEETQY
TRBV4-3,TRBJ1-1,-,ASSQDIMNTEAF
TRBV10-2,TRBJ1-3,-,ASSVTQESSGNTIY
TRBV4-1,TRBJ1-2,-,ASSQIDGTRNYGYT
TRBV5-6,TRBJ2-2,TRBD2,ASSLPRGGPLSETGELF
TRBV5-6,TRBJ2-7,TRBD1,ASGEGVRTGFDEQY
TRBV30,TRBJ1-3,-,AWSGGANSGNTIY
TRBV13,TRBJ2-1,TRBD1,ASSPKRGRQGYNEQF
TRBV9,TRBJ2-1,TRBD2,ASSEGIAGGLYNEQF
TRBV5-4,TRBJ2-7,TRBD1,ASSSRYMTGGYEQY
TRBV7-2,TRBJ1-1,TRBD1,ASSSRRGPDEAF